These 13 T cell receptor beta chains were all obtained from the same sample, sequenced in a study of T-cell reconstitution after alpha-beta-depleted transplantation in children. Unique molecular identifiers were incorporated during preparation of the TCRbeta library. TCRdb reprocessed the PCR reads with MiXCR, giving one entry per CDR3 protein. The profile covers about 340,000 distinct CDR3 sequences, with roughly 16% appearing a single time and just over 40% taken by the ten largest. The source was PBMCs, mostly from graft donor cells, collected 360 days after TCRalphabeta/CD19-depleted stem cell transplant. Receptors originate from a male patient between 2 and 9 years old who had a stem cell transplant for acute lymphoblastic leukemia, so the T cells may come from the graft donor.

The rearrangement joins TRBV15 to TRBJ2-2; D gene ambiguous. Germline CDR1 and CDR2: LNHNV and YYDKDF (reference sequence). V lost 3 bases, J lost 7 bases, and 6 bases lay in between. The CDR3 length is 12 residues. The CDR3 is CATSSIIGELFF. The CDR3 DNA reads TGTGCCACCAGCAGCATAATCGGGGAGCTGTTTTTT.

The V call is TRBV28, the J call TRBJ2-7, with TRBD1 identical over 7 bases. The length of the CDR3 is 15 residues. V trimming: 4 bases; J trimming: 3 bases; junction bases outside the gene matches: 9. Germline V CDR1 and CDR2: MDHEN, SYDVKM. This CDR3 is CASSYSGTDYYEQYF. CDR3 coding DNA: TGTGCCAGCAGTTACTCCGGGACAGACTACTACGAGCAGTACTTC.

In its sample, this clonotype was seen a few times. The chain has TRBV4-3 and TRBJ2-1; D might be TRBD2 (5 bases). V dropped 0 bases and J dropped 0 bases, with 12 bases sitting between them. From germline, CDR1 is LGHNA and CDR2 YSLEER. This CDR3 is 17 amino acids long. CDR3 sequence (DNA): TGCGCCAGCAGCCAAGATCTGGCGGGCCTCTCCTACAATGAGCAGTTCTTC. This encodes CASSQDLAGLSYNEQFF.

The CDR3 DNA follows: TGTGCCATCTGGGCAGGTTTCAACTACGAGCAGTACTTC. This codes for CAIWAGFNYEQYF. The chain links TRBV10-3 to TRBJ2-7; D is unclear. V lost 8 bases and J 3 bases, leaving 14 bases between the germline ends. Per the germline V gene, CDR1 is ENHRY and CDR2 is SYGVKD. The CDR3 covers 13 residues.

The chain combines TRBV20-1 with TRBJ2-7; D ambiguous. V lost 5 bases and J 3 bases, leaving 11 bases between the germline ends. The CDR3 runs 12 residues. Germline CDR1 is DFQATT and CDR2 is SNEGSKA (reference sequence). The CDR3 DNA follows: TGCAGTGCTCGAGGTTCGATCTACGAGCAGTACTTC. Residues: CSARGSIYEQYF.

The chain links TRBV9 to TRBJ2-1, with 7 nucleotides matching TRBD2. From germline, CDR1 is SGDLS and CDR2 YYNGEE. The trim removed 0 bases at V and 6 bases at J, leaving 6 bases unmatched. CDR3 size: 15 residues. CDR3 in amino acids: CASSVASGGPNEQFF. Written as DNA, the CDR3 is TGTGCCAGCAGCGTAGCTAGCGGAGGCCCCAATGAGCAGTTCTTC.

There are many counts of this clonotype. This sequence joins TRBV5-1 and TRBJ2-3; D not resolved. The germline CDR1 and CDR2 sequences are SGHRS and YFSETQ. CDR3 length: 14 amino acids. Trimming removed 2 bases from V and 2 bases from J, with 9 bases in between. The CDR3 DNA sequence: TGCGCCAGCAGCTTCCGGGCTCCCACAGATACGCAGTATTTT. Amino acids: CASSFRAPTDTQYF.

Only a few counts were recorded for this clonotype. The chain employs TRBV6-1 and TRBJ2-7; TRBD1 agrees at 10 bases. The germline V gene encodes CDR1 MNHNS and CDR2 SASEGT. V trimming: 6 bases; J trimming: 3 bases; junction bases outside the gene matches: 8. This CDR3 comprises 15 residues. In nucleotides, the CDR3 is TGTGCCAGCAGCCCCCGGGACAGGGGTTACTACGAGCAGTACTTC. It translates to CASSPRDRGYYEQYF.

The chain employs TRBV12-3 or TRBV12-4 and TRBJ2-7; 13 positions match TRBD2. J was trimmed by 4 bases and V by 7 bases; bases with no gene match: 7. The CDR3 spans 15 residues. The CDR3 here is CASNLGLAGQYEQYF. The CDR3 region has the DNA TGTGCCAGCAATTTGGGACTAGCGGGACAGTACGAGCAGTACTTC.

In its sample, this clonotype was seen a few times. This sequence joins TRBV20-1 and TRBJ2-5; D possibly uses TRBD1 or TRBD2 (5 bases each). V dropped 3 bases and J dropped 5 bases, with 16 bases sitting between them. CDR1 and CDR2 (germline): DFQATT, SNEGSKA (reference sequence). This CDR3 contains 14 residues. The CDR3 loop is CSASRGGGGETQYF. DNA of the CDR3: TGCAGTGCTAGTAGGGGTGGTGGCGGGGAGACCCAGTACTTC.

The genes are TRBV11-2 and TRBJ2-1, with D maybe TRBD2 (6 bases). This CDR3 spans 16 amino acids. V was cut by 10 bases and J by 4 bases, with 23 bases left in between. Germline V CDR1 and CDR2: SGHAT, FQNNGV. CDR3 amino acids: CATHTRLGGGYNEQFF. CDR3 DNA: TGTGCCACCCACACTAGGTTGGGGGGTGGATACAATGAGCAGTTCTTC.

The genes are TRBV20-1 and TRBJ2-1; D may be TRBD2 (6 bases). Germline CDR1 is DFQATT and CDR2 is SNEGSKA (reference sequence). Trimming removed 6 bases at V and 7 bases at J, with 13 bases between. The CDR3 runs 12 residues. The CDR3 nucleotides read TGCAGTGCCCCCGGGACTGCAAATGAGCAGTTCTTC. It encodes CSAPGTANEQFF.

This clonotype was detected many times. The J gene is TRBJ2-7, the V gene TRBV4-2; weak D call: TRBD1 (6 bases). V lost 3 bases and J lost 3, with 15 bases in between. Germline CDR1 LGHNA, CDR2 YNFKEQ. The length of the CDR3 is 15 residues. CDR3 in amino acids: CASSHRSGQYYEQYF. The CDR3 DNA follows: TGTGCCAGCAGCCATAGATCCGGACAGTACTACGAGCAGTACTTC.